This entry lists 4 T cell receptor beta chains sequenced from one sample in a study of multiple sclerosis patients with progressive multifocal leukoencephalopathy. Sequencing used immunoSEQ multiplex PCR; TCRdb keeps in-frame clones, though not all of them. The table has tens of thousands of clones, around 91% seen once. The time point: around 12 months of natalizumab therapy. The sequencing here drew on PBMCs, taken from a patient treated with natalizumab. These receptors originate from a human donor with multiple sclerosis.

The chain combines TRBV7-8 with TRBJ2-5; possibly TRBD1 or TRBD2 for D (6 bases each). V was trimmed by 4 bases and J by 5 bases, leaving 17 bases between them. The CDR3 totals 15 residues. Germline CDR1 is SGHVS and CDR2 is FQNEAQ. The CDR3 loop is CASSYETGGGETQYF. CDR3 DNA sequence: TGTGCCAGCAGCTACGAGACAGGAGGAGGGGAGACCCAGTACTTC.

This rearrangement joins TRBV27 to TRBJ1-4; 9 bases line up with TRBD1. Losses at the gene ends were 8 bases for V and 4 bases for J; bases not matched to a gene: 2. This CDR3 has 13 residues. Germline lookup yields CDR1 MNHEY and CDR2 SMNVEV (reference sequence). This CDR3 is CASSTGGNEKLFF. CDR3 sequence (DNA): TGTGCCAGCTCGACAGGGGGTAATGAAAAACTGTTTTTT.

Details on this clone: One end of the junction is discordant with germline, which a read error may explain. The chain uses TRBV29-1 and TRBJ2-4, with D unresolved. The CDR3 spans 9 residues. Germline CDR1 is SQVTM and CDR2 is ANQGSEA. The CDR3 region is CSVEDRPKF. The DNA for the CDR3 is TGCAGCGTTGAAGATCGACCAAAGTTC. Combining the CDR3 with reference TRBV29-1 and TRBJ2-4 gives the whole variable domain SAVISQKPSRDICQRGTSLTIQCQVDSQVTMMFWYRQQPGQSLTLIATANQGSEATYESGFVIDKFPISRPNLTFSTLTVSNMSPEDSSIYLCSVEDRPKFGAGTRLSVL.

The chain is built from TRBV9 and TRBJ1-2; D is undetermined. The V end was cut by 0 bases, the J end by 0 bases, with 9 bases between. This CDR3 contains 15 residues. Per the germline V gene, CDR1 is SGDLS and CDR2 is YYNGEE. The CDR3 DNA reads TGTGCCAGCAGCGTAGGGACGACGGCTAACTATGGCTACACCTTC. This gives the protein CASSVGTTANYGYTF.